One T cell receptor (beta chain) is described in this entry. At one end the junction does not follow the germline gene, possibly because of a read error. TCRdb analysed the PCR reads with MiXCR anew, one entry per CDR3 protein. Seen here are about 20,000 distinct CDR3 sequences, roughly half observed once, and the top ten hold around 57%. The patients had localized lung adenocarcinoma, a non-small cell subtype. The record originates from a study of CD4 and CD8 cells across lung adenocarcinoma regions. In germline, CDR1 is MNHNS, CDR2 SASEGT. This CDR3 has 15 amino acids. V is TRBV6-1 and J is TRBJ2-3; tentatively, D is TRBD1 or TRBD2 (5 bases each). Sequencing was performed on CD8+ T cells from the center of a lung tumor. The sequence came from a female donor with lung adenocarcinoma. The CD4 and CD8 labels of this study may be unreliable. CDR3 nucleotide sequence: TGTGCCAGGGGGGAAGGGGCGGGTGGATCCGATACCCAGTATTTT. Encoded protein: CARGEGAGGSDTQYF.